This paragraph covers one T cell receptor (beta chain) sequence. The sample belongs to a study of CD8 T cells in ankylosing spondylitis. V was trimmed by 4 bases and J by 7 bases, leaving 14 bases between them. There are 12 residues in the CDR3. Germline V gene lookup returns CDR1 DFQATT and CDR2 SNEGSKA (reference sequence). Scientists made TCR beta libraries using quantitative 5'-RACE with molecular barcodes. TCRdb reanalysed the 5' RACE reads using MiXCR and keeps one entry per CDR3 protein. Of some 340,000 distinct CDR3 sequences detected, about 14% appear once; the ten largest clones hold roughly 1.1%.

This rearrangement joins TRBV20-1 to TRBJ2-7; no definite D call. The sequencing input was blood, either unsorted or a sorted T cell fraction (not recorded which). This TCR derives from a male donor with ankylosing spondylitis or in good health (not recorded which). This CDR3 is CSATPSRGEQYF. For the CDR3, the DNA is TGCAGTGCTACCCCGTCTCGTGGAGAGCAGTACTTC.